This record covers a single T cell receptor beta chain. The antigen is undetermined. The CDR3 consists of 18 residues. J was trimmed by 2 bases and V by 4 bases; bases with no gene match: 10. Per germline, CDR1 MNHEY and CDR2 SMNVEV (reference sequence). Profiled with immunoSEQ multiplex PCR; TCRdb holds only in-frame clones, not every one. The profile shows roughly 140,000 clones, around 90% of them singletons. Second-dose recipients at about 4 or about 12 weeks were treated as one pooled group. This specimen comes from a study of T cell responses to AZD1222 COVID-19 vaccine. The study's findings and limits: Reportedly, nearly half of unique spike TCRs recognized epitopes outside B.1.351/B.1.1.7 mutations. Clonal diversity was possibly underestimated, and the donors were mostly white British, with more females.

The receptor's source is an adult who received the AZD1222 COVID-19 vaccine. The starting material was peripheral blood, obtained 28 days after the second AZD1222 dose. This rearrangement joins TRBV27 to TRBJ2-6, with 8 bases aligning to TRBD1. Here the CDR3 reads CASSSDRGRPPGANVLTF. DNA of the CDR3: TGTGCCAGCAGTTCAGACAGGGGTAGGCCCCCTGGGGCCAACGTCCTGACTTTC.